This TCR beta chain was captured in a study of T cell repertoires in cytomegalovirus infection. Overall study results and limits: HLA-C-restricted CMV clonotypes gave the most frequent clonotype in two of eight donors.

A single record per CDR3 protein comes from TCRdb applying MiXCR to the reads. The table has 200,000 to 300,000 distinct CDR3 sequences, roughly 15% seen once. CDR3 length equals 14 residues. Germline V CDR1 and CDR2: LNHDA, SQIVND (reference sequence). Trimming left V 4 bases short and J 5 bases short, with 11 bases between. This clonotype was recorded once. The antigen is undetermined. The chain recombines TRBV19 with TRBJ2-2; D uncertain. This TCR derives from a human donor in good health (CMV status not recorded). Some clones in this sample may be carry-over from other donors' samples. The sample was PBMCs. The CDR3 spells CASSTGAGTGELFF. The CDR3 DNA is TGTGCCAGTAGTACGGGCGCAGGTACCGGGGAGCTGTTTTTT.